The clone carrying this T cell receptor beta chain was seen at least ten times. Its target is not known. Each single cDNA molecule received a unique molecular identifier. One entry per CDR3 protein results from TCRdb running MiXCR on the 5' RACE reads. This sample carries over 30,000 distinct CDR3 sequences, roughly 5.7% of them seen once, and the ten largest clones take 5% to 6%. These data originate in a study of early T cells in non-severe SARS-CoV-2 infection. On the study more broadly: Investigators sequenced bulk RNA drawn from unsorted whole blood, and chains remained unpaired. Notes on the study in general: The VDJdb matching leaned toward anti-spike CD8 responses and overlooked private and CD4 specificities.

The sample consisted of whole blood. The receptor was isolated from an adult who was a healthcare worker with PCR-confirmed SARS-CoV-2 infection or an uninfected control (not recorded which).

The DNA of the CDR3 is TGTGCCAGCAGCAAATCAGGGTTAGCCAAAAACATTCAGTACTTC. Its translation: CASSKSGLAKNIQYF. V gene TRBV21-1 combines with J gene TRBJ2-4; TRBD1 was called by the table and not checked on the DNA. TRBV21-1 is termed a pseudogene. The length of the CDR3 is 15 residues.